Listed below are T cell receptor beta chains from one sample, sequenced in a study of blood T cells in healthy people across ages. TCRdb itself ran the 5' RACE reads through MiXCR, one entry per CDR3 protein. This table holds some 1.5 million distinct CDR3 sequences, 28% found once. Specimen: blood. These TCRs come from a woman in her 30s in good health. Each CDR3 is given with its conserved first and last residue. The D gene is left open where the match is weak. Expanded clones are given a class, and other clones once, few, many or no size at all.

TRBV24-1	few	TRBJ2-1	NA	CATSGTGHSYNEQFF
TRBV4-2	NA	TRBJ2-1	TRBD1	CASSQDPGTAYNEQFF
TRBV7-2	many	TRBJ2-7	NA	CASSSTTSSYEQYF
TRBV12-3/TRBV12-4	NA	TRBJ2-2	NA	CASSFKGGYTGELFF
TRBV5-4	NA	TRBJ2-7	NA	CASSGWGAPTKALGEQYF
TRBV21-1	NA	TRBJ2-5	NA	CASSKEWAGGRETQYF
TRBV28	NA	TRBJ1-4	NA	CASSYRETEKLFF
TRBV12-5	NA	TRBJ1-5	TRBD1	CASGLDRGGNQPQHF
TRBV5-5	few	TRBJ1-2	NA	CASSLGLGSTYYGYTF
TRBV6-4	NA	TRBJ2-2	NA	CASFWSLFTGELFF
TRBV4-3	NA	TRBJ1-2	NA	CASSQDRAGSYGYTF
TRBV6-5	few	TRBJ2-4	NA	CASIIPGQGIWTNIQYF
TRBV24-1	few	TRBJ2-7	NA	CATSDLAGDEQYF
TRBV5-1	NA	TRBJ2-1	NA	CASSLAPGRFYNEQFF
TRBV7-2	NA	TRBJ2-3	NA	CASSGQIGDTQYF
TRBV20-1	NA	TRBJ2-7	TRBD2	CSAGLAGVRSYEQYF
TRBV10-2	NA	TRBJ1-4	NA	CARPLDRNF
TRBV20-1	few	TRBJ1-4	NA	CSARVSGGRDNEKLFF
TRBV29-1	many	TRBJ2-4	NA	CSARDIQNIQYF
TRBV6-1	few	TRBJ2-7	NA	CASPGQGYEQYF
TRBV6-6	NA	TRBJ1-1	NA	CASSYGQRNTEAFF
TRBV5-1	many	TRBJ2-1	NA	CASSLEWGLTYNEQFF
TRBV5-1	NA	TRBJ2-3	TRBD1	CASRAGQVTDTQYF
TRBV6-1	few	TRBJ2-4	TRBD2	CASSPDRTSGRAKNIQYF
TRBV12-3/TRBV12-4	many	TRBJ1-6	NA	CASSLGAPLLGSPLHF
TRBV5-1	NA	TRBJ2-5	NA	CASSLAPLGYETQYF
TRBV12-3/TRBV12-4	few	TRBJ2-1	TRBD1	CASSPTGVGEQFF
TRBV20-1	many	TRBJ2-1	TRBD1	CSARNPRGQANEQFF
TRBV20-1	few	TRBJ1-2	NA	CSARAGRGYGYTF
TRBV5-5	NA	NA	NA	CASSLNTGTCFEQYF
TRBV7-2	many	TRBJ2-7	NA	CASSPLRLDEQYF
TRBV6-4	few	TRBJ2-3	NA	CASSENGYQSADTQYF
TRBV4-1	NA	TRBJ2-7	NA	CASSQFMDRRSYEQYF
TRBV19	NA	TRBJ1-1	NA	CASSWQRNTEAFF
TRBV5-6	NA	TRBJ2-3	NA	CASGHGYTQYF
TRBV5-5	few	TRBJ1-1	NA	CASSRDRNEAFF
TRBV5-1	NA	TRBJ2-1	NA	CASSLRFGSEQFF
TRBV5-1	few	TRBJ2-1	TRBD2	CASSWRINLLAGGNEQFF
TRBV20-1	NA	TRBJ1-3	NA	CSARAREDPGAPGNTIYF
TRBV11-3	NA	TRBJ2-3	TRBD2	CASSTSNSGRDDTQYF
TRBV6-2/TRBV6-3	NA	TRBJ1-4	NA	CASSNPTTTNEKLFF